This T cell receptor (beta chain) was obtained from a study of beta chain features in type 1 diabetes. All of the isolated RNA was reverse transcribed, so expressed TCRB transcripts were sequenced. Samples of naive, central memory and regulatory T cells yielded a mean of about 3.4 million reads. Data came from immunoSEQ multiplex PCR; TCRdb stores just in-frame clones and leaves some out. Found here are 860,000 or so clones, under 20% of them singletons; the top ten hold 0.02% to 0.03%. The TCR was taken from a young woman in good health. Sequences were obtained from naive CD4+ T cells from blood.

CDR3 in amino acids: CASSYNTPYTEAFF. The CDR3 coding sequence is TGTGCCAGCAGTTACAACACACCATACACTGAAGCTTTCTTT. V is TRBV6-5 and J is TRBJ1-1; D is uncertain. The V gene lost 2 bases and the J gene lost 3 bases, with 10 bases spanning the gap. The CDR3 consists of 14 residues. In germline, CDR1 is MNHEY, CDR2 SVGAGI.